This is a list of T cell receptor beta chains from one sample in a study of regulatory T cells in long-lasting Graves disease. TCRdb ran MiXCR on the multiplex PCR reads and lists one entry per CDR3 protein. The sample records 350,000 to 450,000 distinct CDR3 sequences, around 20% being singletons. The source was peripheral blood mononuclear cells (PBMCs), collected when the disease was refractory, from a patient treated with antithyroid drugs. The receptor source for this set is a female donor with Graves disease. The conserved cysteine and the conserved F or W are not part of the CDR3 here.

V: TRBV11-2
J: TRBJ2-5
CDR3: ASNLLAGGPSGTQY

V: TRBV24-1
J: TRBJ1-2
CDR3: ATSDPGNNYGYT

V: TRBV7-2
J: TRBJ1-4
CDR3: ASSLHGTGVSEKLF

V: TRBV9
J: TRBJ2-7
CDR3: ASSPYGGGREQY

V: TRBV10-3
J: TRBJ1-6
CDR3: AISDGAGGSPLH

V: TRBV6-1
J: TRBJ2-2
CDR3: ASSPLAGVRTGELF

V: TRBV20-1
J: TRBJ2-7
CDR3: SARDDRARITSYEQY

V: TRBV27
J: TRBJ2-2
CDR3: ASSIPNTGELF

V: TRBV12-5
J: TRBJ2-5
CDR3: ASGLMGLAGETQY

V: TRBV19
J: TRBJ2-7
CDR3: ASSGRTGSYEQY

V: TRBV7-9
J: TRBJ2-1
CDR3: ASRLEADSYNEQF

V: TRBV4-1
J: TRBJ1-4
CDR3: ASSQSPRASDEKLF

V: TRBV28
J: TRBJ1-2
CDR3: ASSTGRGYGYT

V: TRBV3-1
J: TRBJ2-3
CDR3: ASSQGLHGTDTQY

V: TRBV5-5
J: TRBJ2-7
CDR3: ASSSWIGLGEQY

V: TRBV15
J: TRBJ2-4
CDR3: ATEDYGGKNIQY

V: TRBV9
J: TRBJ2-7
CDR3: ASSVSGNGEQY

V: TRBV2
J: TRBJ1-1
CDR3: ASRGGQGNTEAF

V: TRBV29-1
J: TRBJ2-1
CDR3: STAGTTKQF

V: TRBV19
J: TRBJ1-1
CDR3: ASSMGQGPGTEAF

V: TRBV5-5
J: TRBJ1-2
CDR3: ASSLEVGPYGYT

V: TRBV5-4
J: TRBJ1-5
CDR3: ASSLDGFNQPQH

V: TRBV12-3/TRBV12-4
J: TRBJ1-1
CDR3: ASSLPLEGQGSTEAF

V: TRBV3-1
J: TRBJ2-2
CDR3: ASSQDRAGETGELF

V: TRBV28
J: TRBJ2-1
CDR3: ASLRGLPPEQF

V: TRBV3-1
J: TRBJ1-1
CDR3: ASSQARALNTEAF

V: TRBV20-1
J: TRBJ2-3
CDR3: SARDPAGGPKDTQY